The 27 T cell receptor beta chains in this list originate from one sample, sequenced in a study of neurological immune-mediated disorders. TCRdb re-analysed the 5' RACE reads in MiXCR, keeping a single row per CDR3 protein. Among roughly 60,000 distinct CDR3 sequences listed, 3% to 4.5% were seen once. The sample comprised PBMCs. Receptors originate from a woman aged 25 to 39 with multiple sclerosis.

This clonotype came up many times. This sequence joins TRBV7-2 and TRBJ1-3, with D hard to call. CDR1 and CDR2 from the germline V gene are SGHTA and FQGNSA. The CDR3 consists of 17 residues. The V end lost 1 base, the J end lost 0 bases, and 13 bases lay between the germline ends. The CDR3 loop reads CASSLGRQPPSGNTIYF. The CDR3, as DNA: TGTGCCAGCAGCTTAGGCAGGCAGCCGCCCTCTGGAAACACCATATATTTT.

This clonotype was observed at least ten times. The chain carries TRBV20-1 and TRBJ2-4, with D possibly being TRBD1 (6 bases). The V end lost 1 base, the J end lost 1 base, and 8 bases lay between the germline ends. The CDR3 totals 14 residues. Germline assignment: CDR1 DFQATT and CDR2 SNEGSKA (reference sequence). The CDR3 spells CSARAQGAKNIQYF. DNA of the CDR3: TGCAGTGCTAGAGCCCAGGGGGCCAAAAACATTCAGTACTTC.

This clonotype has a count of ten or more. This rearrangement joins TRBV20-1 to TRBJ1-1; D is ambiguous. The germline CDR1 and CDR2 sequences are DFQATT and SNEGSKA (reference sequence). The germline V and J ends were trimmed by 2 bases and 10 bases, with 11 bases remaining between them. This CDR3 is 11 amino acids long. CDR3 coding DNA: TGCAGTGCTAGAATCGGGCCGGGAGCTTTCTTT. This codes for CSARIGPGAFF.

In its sample, this clonotype was seen many times. J is TRBJ2-3 and V is TRBV6-5, with TRBD2 as a possible D gene (7 bases). The V end was cut by 7 bases, the J end by 2 bases, with 13 bases between. Germline CDR1 MNHEY, CDR2 SVGAGI. The CDR3 length is 14 residues. Here the CDR3 reads CASTKGGVTDTQYF. CDR3 nucleotides: TGTGCCAGCACTAAAGGGGGGGTCACAGATACGCAGTATTTT.

The table lists this clonotype with many counts. J is TRBJ2-1 and V is TRBV20-1; tentative D call: TRBD2 (5 bases). Germline-derived CDR1 and CDR2 are DFQATT and SNEGSKA (reference sequence). There are 14 residues in the CDR3. V lost 0 bases and J 5 bases, leaving 11 bases between the germline ends. CDR3 in amino acids: CSARDRPGDNEQFF. The CDR3 DNA follows: TGCAGTGCTAGAGACCGACCCGGGGACAATGAGCAGTTCTTC.

A note on this clonotype: Since no conserved phenylalanine or tryptophan closes the CDR3, a read error is the likely cause. This rearrangement joins TRBV3-1 to TRBJ2-1; D unclear. CDR1 LGHDT and CDR2 YNNKEL come from the germline V gene (reference sequence). The CDR3 runs 14 residues. The V end was cut by 3 bases, the J end by 9 bases, with 15 bases between. The CDR3 protein is CASSQLRPQGEQFL. The CDR3 DNA reads as TGTGCCAGCAGCCAGTTGCGCCCACAAGGTGAGCAGTTCTTA.

At least ten counts were recorded for this clonotype. The chain links TRBV20-1 to TRBJ2-7; weak D call: TRBD1 (6 bases). V was cut by 6 bases and J by 7 bases, with 22 bases left in between. Germline CDR1 DFQATT, CDR2 SNEGSKA (reference sequence). The CDR3 is 14 residues long. CDR3 loop: CSATTGASTTEQYF. CDR3 nucleotide sequence: TGCAGTGCAACGACAGGCGCCAGCACGACGGAGCAGTACTTC.

This clonotype qualifies as medium-sized. The chain joins TRBV5-1 to TRBJ1-5; D unresolved. CDR3 length: 14 amino acids. V was clipped by 0 bases and J by 0 bases, with 4 bases between them. Germline CDR1 and CDR2: SGHRS and YFSETQ. CDR3 sequence: CASSLAGSNQPQHF. The CDR3 bases are TGCGCCAGCAGCTTGGCGGGTAGCAATCAGCCCCAGCATTTT.

The chain links TRBV5-6 to TRBJ2-2; 14 bases match TRBD2. With 4 bases clipped from V and 3 bases from J, the junction kept 5 bases outside the gene matches. Germline-derived CDR1 and CDR2 are SGHDT and YYEEEE. The CDR3 loop spans 17 amino acids. The CDR3 spells CASSPLTSGRDTGELFF. For the CDR3, the DNA is TGTGCCAGCAGCCCTCTGACTAGCGGGAGGGACACCGGGGAGCTGTTTTTT.

This clonotype came up many times. The J gene is TRBJ1-1, the V gene TRBV29-1, with D uncertain. V lost 4 bases, J lost 4 bases, and 19 bases lay in between. Looked up from germline, CDR1 is SQVTM and CDR2 is ANQGSEA. This CDR3 is built from 15 residues. The CDR3 sequence: CSVVPVQGPGTEAFF. Here the CDR3 DNA reads TGCAGCGTTGTGCCCGTCCAAGGCCCCGGCACTGAAGCTTTCTTT.

This clonotype occurred many times. The CDR3, as DNA: TGTGCCAGCAGTTTTCGGGAGAACACTGAAGCTTTCTTT. Its protein product is CASSFRENTEAFF. The V call is TRBV12-3 or TRBV12-4, the J call TRBJ1-1; D gene unclear. V shed 3 bases and J shed 1 base, with 6 bases lying between them. The CDR3 totals 13 residues.

This clonotype appeared many times. The rearrangement links TRBV3-1 to TRBJ1-1; the D gene is possibly TRBD1 (5 bases). Trimming left V 1 base short and J 14 bases short, with 17 bases between. Per the germline V gene, CDR1 is LGHDT and CDR2 is YNNKEL (reference sequence). The CDR3 sequence is 13 residues long. CDR3 nucleotide sequence: TGTGCCAGCAGCCAAGCCGGGGCCTGGTGGGGCTTCTTT. Its protein is CASSQAGAWWGFF.

This clonotype was seen repeatedly, ten times or more. This rearrangement joins TRBV25-1 to TRBJ1-4; no clear D. The CDR3 is 14 amino acids. Germline CDR1 is MGHDK and CDR2 is SYGVNS. Between the trimmed V and J ends, which lost 3 bases and 7 bases, there was a span of 12 bases. CDR3 DNA sequence: TGTGCCAGCAGTGAGGGTCTTCGTGGTGAAAAACTGTTTTTT. Translation gives CASSEGLRGEKLFF.

This clonotype was seen many times. V usage is TRBV20-1 and J usage is TRBJ2-5; D is ambiguous. CDR3 length: 15 residues. Germline CDR1 and CDR2: DFQATT and SNEGSKA (reference sequence). The V end lost 3 bases, the J end lost 7 bases, and 21 bases lay between the germline ends. CDR3 region: CSASGLDQASWTQYF. DNA for the CDR3: TGCAGTGCTAGCGGTCTAGACCAGGCTTCATGGACCCAGTACTTC.

This clonotype was recorded many times. V is TRBV5-1 and J is TRBJ2-2; 8 bases match TRBD1. V gave up 2 bases and J gave up 3 bases; unmatched junction bases: 9. Germline-derived CDR1 and CDR2 are SGHRS and YFSETQ. The CDR3 extends over 17 amino acids. The chain's CDR3 is CASSLSRGRGYTGELFF. The CDR3 nucleotides are TGCGCCAGCAGCTTAAGCAGGGGGCGAGGATACACCGGGGAGCTGTTTTTT.

This clonotype was picked up many times. V is TRBV4-2 and J is TRBJ2-2, with a weak D call TRBD2 (5 bases). Germline loops: CDR1 LGHNA, CDR2 YNFKEQ. CDR3 length: 14 residues. V was shortened by 6 bases and J by 1 base, with 9 bases between the two germline ends. The CDR3 nucleotides are TGTGCCAGCAGAGCAGCGGAGAACACCGGGGAGCTGTTTTTT. Translating it yields CASRAAENTGELFF.

Many counts were recorded for this clonotype. The V and J genes are TRBV12-3 or TRBV12-4 and TRBJ1-2; 8 bases are shared with TRBD1. This CDR3 is built from 16 residues. V gave up 5 bases and J gave up 8 bases; unmatched junction bases: 16. The CDR3 loop reads CASSPRTGYGSAGYTF. As DNA, the CDR3 is TGTGCCAGCAGTCCGCGGACAGGGTATGGATCAGCGGGCTACACCTTC.

J is TRBJ2-7 and V is TRBV5-1; D might be TRBD1 (6 bases). Trimming removed 3 bases from V and 7 bases from J, with 8 bases in between. Germline CDR1 and CDR2: SGHRS and YFSETQ. CDR3 size: 11 residues. The CDR3, as DNA: TGCGCCAGCAGCTCCGGGACAGAGCAGTACTTC. This codes for CASSSGTEQYF.

This clonotype has at least ten counts. This chain uses TRBV5-1 with TRBJ2-1, with TRBD2 matching 14 bases. Germline trimming cut 4 bases from V and 9 bases from J; bases unmatched to any gene: 12. This CDR3 is built from 17 residues. Germline V gene data show CDR1 as SGHRS and CDR2 as YFSETQ. Here the CDR3 reads CASSLGETSGRALEQFF. CDR3 coding DNA: TGCGCCAGCAGCCTTGGCGAGACTAGCGGGAGGGCCCTTGAGCAGTTCTTC.

The rearrangement links TRBV7-6 to TRBJ2-2, with TRBD2 matching 8 bases. Germline trimming cut 1 base from V and 0 bases from J; bases unmatched to any gene: 4. Germline V gene lookup returns CDR1 SGHVS and CDR2 FNYEAQ. The CDR3 has 17 residues. Here the CDR3 reads CASSLVPSGSNTGELFF. The CDR3 DNA sequence: TGTGCCAGCAGCTTAGTGCCTAGCGGGTCGAACACCGGGGAGCTGTTTTTT. The whole variable domain, filled in from reference TRBV7-6 and TRBJ2-2, reads GAGVSQSPRYKVTKRGQDVALRCDPISGHVSLYWYRQALGQGPEFLTYFNYEAQQDKSGLPNDRFSAERPEGSISTLTIQRTEQRDSAMYRCASSLVPSGSNTGELFFGEGSRLTVL.

This clonotype was counted at least ten times. The chain employs TRBV5-1 and TRBJ2-1; D possibly corresponds to TRBD2 (6 bases). Germline-derived CDR1 and CDR2 are SGHRS and YFSETQ. The germline V and J ends were trimmed by 4 bases and 2 bases, with 13 bases remaining between them. This CDR3 comprises 15 residues. The CDR3 region is CASSRGVDTYNEQFF. DNA of the CDR3: TGCGCCAGCAGCCGCGGGGTAGACACCTACAATGAGCAGTTCTTC.

This clonotype was seen repeatedly, ten times or more. CDR3 in amino acids: CASSREGNTEAFF. CDR3 sequence (DNA): TGCGCCAGCAGCCGAGAGGGGAACACTGAAGCTTTCTTT. The chain employs TRBV5-1 and TRBJ1-1; D unresolved. This CDR3 has 13 residues. Germline V gives CDR1 SGHRS, CDR2 YFSETQ. With 4 bases removed from V and 1 base from J, the gap between germline ends came to 8 bases. Full variable domain (outside the CDR3, taken from reference TRBV5-1 and TRBJ1-1): KAGVTQTPRYLIKTRGQQVTLSCSPISGHRSVSWYQQTPGQGLQFLFEYFSETQRNKGNFPGRFSGRQFSNSRSEMNVSTLELGDSALYLCASSREGNTEAFFGQGTRLTVV.

This clonotype was counted ten times or more. This rearrangement joins TRBV11-2 to TRBJ2-2; D gene uncertain. The V and J ends lost 2 bases and 5 bases respectively, with 12 bases between them. The length of the CDR3 is 15 residues. Germline V gene data show CDR1 as SGHAT and CDR2 as FQNNGV. CDR3 nucleotide sequence: TGTGCCAGCAGCTTAACCCTTTCTTATACCGGGGAGCTGTTTTTT. Amino acid sequence: CASSLTLSYTGELFF. The entire variable domain, with the rest obtained from reference TRBV11-2 and TRBJ2-2, is as follows: EAGVAQSPRYKIIEKRQSVAFWCNPISGHATLYWYQQILGQGPKLLIQFQNNGVVDDSQLPKDRFSAERLKGVDSTLKIQPAKLEDSAVYLCASSLTLSYTGELFFGEGSRLTVL.

The chain uses TRBV19 and TRBJ1-2, with D possibly TRBD1 on 5 matching bases. This CDR3 is 14 amino acids long. Trimming removed 6 bases at V and 0 bases at J, with 11 bases between. Germline assignment: CDR1 LNHDA and CDR2 SQIVND (reference sequence). The DNA for the CDR3 is TGTGCCAGTAGAGTTCAGGGCCCTAACTATGGCTACACCTTC. The encoded protein is CASRVQGPNYGYTF.

This clonotype was found many times. V is TRBV18 and J is TRBJ1-4; unclear D gene. CDR3 length equals 13 residues. CDR1 is KGHSH and CDR2 is LQKENI in the germline V gene. The ends were cut back, 2 bases at V and 8 bases at J, with 9 bases in the middle. The CDR3, as DNA: TGTGCCAGCTCACCATCAAACGCCGAAAAACTGTTTTTT. It translates to CASSPSNAEKLFF.

This clonotype was seen a handful of times. It may be a read error: a sequence one base away is much more abundant. The rearrangement joins TRBV20-1 to TRBJ1-1; D not certain. Germline CDR1 DFQATT, CDR2 SNEGSKA (reference sequence). CDR3 length equals 13 residues. The ends were cut back, 6 bases at V and 4 bases at J, with 15 bases in the middle. This chain's CDR3 is CSAPRTGSTEAFF. DNA of the CDR3: TGCAGTGCGCCCCGGACGGGATCCACTGAAGCTTTCTTT.

This clonotype was observed many times. The CDR3: CASSQVGQPNTEAFF. In nucleotides, the CDR3 is TGCGCCAGCAGCCAAGTCGGGCAGCCGAACACTGAAGCTTTCTTT. The chain recombines TRBV4-1 with TRBJ1-1; no clear D. V was pared by 1 base and J by 1 base, with 10 bases between. This CDR3 comprises 15 residues. From germline, CDR1 is MGHRA and CDR2 YSYEKL.